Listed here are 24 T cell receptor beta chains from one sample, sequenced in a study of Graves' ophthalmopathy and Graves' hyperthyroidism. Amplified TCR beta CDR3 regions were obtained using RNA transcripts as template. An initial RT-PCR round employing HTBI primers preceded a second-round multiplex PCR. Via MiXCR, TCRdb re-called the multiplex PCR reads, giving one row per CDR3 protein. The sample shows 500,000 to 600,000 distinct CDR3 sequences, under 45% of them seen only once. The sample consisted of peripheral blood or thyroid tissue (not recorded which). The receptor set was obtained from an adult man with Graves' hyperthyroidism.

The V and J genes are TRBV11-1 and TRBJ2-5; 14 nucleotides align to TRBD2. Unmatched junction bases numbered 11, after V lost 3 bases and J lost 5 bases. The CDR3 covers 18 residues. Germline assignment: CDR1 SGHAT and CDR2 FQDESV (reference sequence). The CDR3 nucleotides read TGTGCCAGCAGCTTGCCTTATAGGGGACTAGCGGGAGTCGAGACCCAGTACTTC. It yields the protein CASSLPYRGLAGVETQYF. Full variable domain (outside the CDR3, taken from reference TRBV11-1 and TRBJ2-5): EAEVAQSPRYKITEKSQAVAFWCDPISGHATLYWYRQILGQGPELLVQFQDESVVDDSQLPKDRFSAERLKGVDSTLKIQPAELGDSAMYLCASSLPYRGLAGVETQYFGPGTRLLVL.

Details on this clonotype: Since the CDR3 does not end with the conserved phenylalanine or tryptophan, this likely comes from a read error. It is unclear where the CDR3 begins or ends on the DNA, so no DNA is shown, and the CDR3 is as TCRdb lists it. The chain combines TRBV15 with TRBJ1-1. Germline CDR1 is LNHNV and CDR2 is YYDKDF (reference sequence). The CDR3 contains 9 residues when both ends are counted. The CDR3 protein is CATSRSSIR.

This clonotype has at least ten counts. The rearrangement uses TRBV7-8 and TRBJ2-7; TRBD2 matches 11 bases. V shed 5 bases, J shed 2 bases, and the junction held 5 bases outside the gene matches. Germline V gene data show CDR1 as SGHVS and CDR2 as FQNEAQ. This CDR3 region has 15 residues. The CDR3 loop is CASSPLAGGAYEQYF. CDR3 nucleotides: TGTGCCAGCAGCCCATTAGCGGGAGGGGCCTACGAGCAGTACTTC.

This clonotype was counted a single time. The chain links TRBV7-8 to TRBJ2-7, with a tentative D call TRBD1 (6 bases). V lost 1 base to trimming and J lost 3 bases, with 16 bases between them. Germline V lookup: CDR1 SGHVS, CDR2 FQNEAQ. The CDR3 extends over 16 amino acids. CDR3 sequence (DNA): TGTGCCAGCAGCTTAGGAGGACAGCTTAACTACTACGAGCAGTACTTC. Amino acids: CASSLGGQLNYYEQYF.

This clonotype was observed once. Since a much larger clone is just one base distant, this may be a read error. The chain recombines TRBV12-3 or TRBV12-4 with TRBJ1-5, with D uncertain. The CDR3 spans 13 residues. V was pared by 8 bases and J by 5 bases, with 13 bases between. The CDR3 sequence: CASATQKDQPQHF. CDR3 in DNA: TGTGCCAGCGCCACCCAAAAGGATCAGCCCCAGCATTTT.

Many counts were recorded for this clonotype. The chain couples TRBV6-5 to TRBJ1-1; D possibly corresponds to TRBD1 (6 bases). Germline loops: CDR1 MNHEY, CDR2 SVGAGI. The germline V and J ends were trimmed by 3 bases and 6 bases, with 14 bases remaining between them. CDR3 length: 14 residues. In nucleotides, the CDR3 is TGTGCCAGCAGTTATTCAGGGGCCGCCGCTGAAGCTTTCTTT. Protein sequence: CASSYSGAAAEAFF.

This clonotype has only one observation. Written as DNA, the CDR3 is TGTGCCAGCAGCTTAGACCCTAGCGGGGTAGGGATACTCAATTCACCCCTCCACTTT. Translating gives CASSLDPSGVGILNSPLHF. The genes are TRBV7-8 and TRBJ1-6; D uncertain. With 1 base removed from V and 7 bases from J, the gap between germline ends came to 23 bases. CDR1 is SGHVS and CDR2 is FQNEAQ in the germline V gene. The CDR3 runs 19 residues.

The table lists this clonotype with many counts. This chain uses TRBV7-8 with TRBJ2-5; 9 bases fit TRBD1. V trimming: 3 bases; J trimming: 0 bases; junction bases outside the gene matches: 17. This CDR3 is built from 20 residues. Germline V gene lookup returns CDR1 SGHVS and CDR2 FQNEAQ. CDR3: CASSFPTPGFRDRDQETQYF. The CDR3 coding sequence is TGTGCCAGCAGCTTCCCCACCCCGGGCTTCCGGGACAGGGACCAAGAGACCCAGTACTTC.

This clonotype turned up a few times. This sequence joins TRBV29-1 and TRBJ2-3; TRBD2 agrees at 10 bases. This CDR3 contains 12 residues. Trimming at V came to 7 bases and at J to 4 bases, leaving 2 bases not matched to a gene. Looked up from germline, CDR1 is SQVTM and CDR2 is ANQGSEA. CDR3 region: CSASGSADTQYF. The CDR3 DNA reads TGCAGCGCTAGCGGGAGCGCAGATACGCAGTATTTT.

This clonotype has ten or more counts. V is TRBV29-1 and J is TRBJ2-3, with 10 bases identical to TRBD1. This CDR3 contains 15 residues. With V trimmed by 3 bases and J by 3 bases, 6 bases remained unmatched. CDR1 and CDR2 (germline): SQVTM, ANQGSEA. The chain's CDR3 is CSVERRDRGTDTQYF. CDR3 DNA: TGCAGCGTTGAGAGAAGGGACAGGGGAACAGATACGCAGTATTTT.

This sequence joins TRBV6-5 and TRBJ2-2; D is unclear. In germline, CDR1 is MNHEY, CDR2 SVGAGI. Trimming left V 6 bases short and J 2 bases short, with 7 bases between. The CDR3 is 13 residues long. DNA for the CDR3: TGTGCCAGCAGACCTCCTAACACCGGGGAGCTGTTTTTT. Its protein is CASRPPNTGELFF.

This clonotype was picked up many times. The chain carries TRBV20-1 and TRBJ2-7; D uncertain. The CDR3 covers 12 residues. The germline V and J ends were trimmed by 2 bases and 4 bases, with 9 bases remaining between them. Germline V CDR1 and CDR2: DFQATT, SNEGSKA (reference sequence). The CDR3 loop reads CSARRLRYEQYF. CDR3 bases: TGCAGTGCTAGACGGTTGAGATACGAGCAGTACTTC.

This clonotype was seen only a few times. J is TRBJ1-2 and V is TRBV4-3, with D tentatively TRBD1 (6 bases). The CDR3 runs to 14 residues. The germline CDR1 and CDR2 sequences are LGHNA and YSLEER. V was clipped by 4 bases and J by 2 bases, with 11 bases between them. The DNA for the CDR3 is TGCGCCAGCAGCCCCATACAGGGCAACTATGGCTACACCTTC. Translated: CASSPIQGNYGYTF.

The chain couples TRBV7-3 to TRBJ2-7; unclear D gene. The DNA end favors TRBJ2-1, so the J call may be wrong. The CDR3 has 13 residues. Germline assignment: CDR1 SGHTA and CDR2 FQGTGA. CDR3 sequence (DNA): TGTGCCAGCAGCTTTAAGTTCGGCGATGAGCAGTTCTTC. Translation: CASSFKFGDEQFF.

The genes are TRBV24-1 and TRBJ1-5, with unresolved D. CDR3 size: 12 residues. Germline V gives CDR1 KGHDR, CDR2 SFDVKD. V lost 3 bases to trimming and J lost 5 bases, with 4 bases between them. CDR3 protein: CATSDRDQPQHF. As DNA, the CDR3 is TGTGCCACCAGTGATAGGGATCAGCCCCAGCATTTT.

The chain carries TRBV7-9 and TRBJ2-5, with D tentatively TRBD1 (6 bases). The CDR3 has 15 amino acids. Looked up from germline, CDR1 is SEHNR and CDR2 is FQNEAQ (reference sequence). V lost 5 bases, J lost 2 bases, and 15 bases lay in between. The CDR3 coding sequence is TGTGCCAGCAGCACCAGGGGAGCGAGACAAGAGACCCAGTACTTC. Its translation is CASSTRGARQETQYF.

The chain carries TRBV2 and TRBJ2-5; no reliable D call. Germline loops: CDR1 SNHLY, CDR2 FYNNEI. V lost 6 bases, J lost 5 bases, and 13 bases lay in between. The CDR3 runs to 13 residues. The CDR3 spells CASSRLGTETQYF. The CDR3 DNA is TGTGCCAGCAGCCGGCTAGGCACCGAGACCCAGTACTTC. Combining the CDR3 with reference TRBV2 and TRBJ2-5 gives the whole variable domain EPEVTQTPSHQVTQMGQEVILRCVPISNHLYFYWYRQILGQKVEFLVSFYNNEISEKSEIFDDQFSVERPDGSNFTLKIRSTKLEDSAMYFCASSRLGTETQYFGPGTRLLVL.

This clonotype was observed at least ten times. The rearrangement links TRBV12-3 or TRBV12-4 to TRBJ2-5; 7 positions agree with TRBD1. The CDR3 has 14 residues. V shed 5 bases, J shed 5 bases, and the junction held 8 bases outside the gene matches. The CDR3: CASSLTGPGETQYF. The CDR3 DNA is TGTGCCAGCAGTCTGACAGGGCCTGGGGAGACCCAGTACTTC.

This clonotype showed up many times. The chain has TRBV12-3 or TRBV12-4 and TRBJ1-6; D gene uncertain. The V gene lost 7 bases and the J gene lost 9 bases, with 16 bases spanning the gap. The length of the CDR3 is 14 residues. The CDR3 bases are TGTGCCAGCACCCTCAGCGCGGGAGGTTCACCCCTCCACTTT. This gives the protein CASTLSAGGSPLHF.

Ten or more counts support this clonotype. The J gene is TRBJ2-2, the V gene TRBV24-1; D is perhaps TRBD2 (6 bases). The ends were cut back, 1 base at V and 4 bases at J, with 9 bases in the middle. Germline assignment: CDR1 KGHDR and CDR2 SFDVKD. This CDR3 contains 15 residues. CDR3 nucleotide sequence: TGTGCCACCAGTGATTTCGGGAGTGTCACCGGGGAGCTGTTTTTT. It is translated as CATSDFGSVTGELFF.

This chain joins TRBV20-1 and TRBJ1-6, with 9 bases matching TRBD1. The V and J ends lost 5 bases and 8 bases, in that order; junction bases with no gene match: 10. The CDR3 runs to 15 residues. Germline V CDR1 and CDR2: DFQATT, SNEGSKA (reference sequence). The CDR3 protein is CSASPGQGFYSPLHF. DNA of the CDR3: TGCAGTGCTTCCCCGGGACAGGGATTCTATTCACCCCTCCACTTT.

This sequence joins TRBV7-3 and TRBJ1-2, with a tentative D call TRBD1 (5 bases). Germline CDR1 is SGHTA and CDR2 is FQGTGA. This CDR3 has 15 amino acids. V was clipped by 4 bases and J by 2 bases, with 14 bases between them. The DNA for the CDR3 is TGTGCCAGCAGCTGGCCGGGACGGGTGAACTATGGCTACACCTTC. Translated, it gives CASSWPGRVNYGYTF. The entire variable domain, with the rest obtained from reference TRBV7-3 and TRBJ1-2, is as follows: GAGVSQTPSNKVTEKGKYVELRCDPISGHTALYWYRQSLGQGPEFLIYFQGTGAADDSGLPNDRFFAVRPEGSVSTLKIQRTERGDSAVYLCASSWPGRVNYGYTFGSGTRLTVV.

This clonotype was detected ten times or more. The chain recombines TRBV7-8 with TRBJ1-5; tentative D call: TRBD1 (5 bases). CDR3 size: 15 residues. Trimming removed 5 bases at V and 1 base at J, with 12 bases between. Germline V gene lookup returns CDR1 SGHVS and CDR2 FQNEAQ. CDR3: CASSAGGESNQPQHF. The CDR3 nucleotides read TGTGCCAGCAGCGCGGGGGGGGAGAGCAATCAGCCCCAGCATTTT. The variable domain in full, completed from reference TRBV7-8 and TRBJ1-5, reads GAGVSQSPRYKVAKRGQDVALRCDPISGHVSLFWYQQALGQGPEFLTYFQNEAQLDKSGLPSDRFFAERPEGSVSTLKIQRTQQEDSAVYLCASSAGGESNQPQHFGDGTRLSIL.

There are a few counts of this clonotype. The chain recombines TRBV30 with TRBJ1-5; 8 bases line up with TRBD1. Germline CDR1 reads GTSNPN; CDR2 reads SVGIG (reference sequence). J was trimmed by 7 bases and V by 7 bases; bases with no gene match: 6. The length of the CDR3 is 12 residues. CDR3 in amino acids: CALGQDAQPQHF. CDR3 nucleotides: TGTGCCTTGGGACAGGACGCACAGCCCCAGCATTTT.